This T cell receptor (beta chain) originates from a study of molecular identifiers for immune sequencing clone quantification. Listed TCR primers and previously described methods were used for bulk TCR libraries. Using its own MiXCR run on the PCR reads, TCRdb lists one record per CDR3 protein. The table lists about 320,000 distinct CDR3 sequences, over 20% of them singletons, with about 0.73% in the top ten. General study results and limits: The study found clones above 20 RNA copies held over 98% of effector molecules and under 1% in naive cells.

A remark on this clonotype: Its antigen is currently unknown.

The ends lost 5 bases at V and 3 bases at J; junction bases unmatched: 8. The CDR3 loop spans 15 amino acids. Germline V CDR1 and CDR2: MNHEY, SMNVEV (reference sequence). The sample was naive CD8+ T cells from blood, with Jurkat cell RNA spiked in. Sample subset: FACS-sorted CD8+CD4-CCR7+CD45RA+ naive T cells. The source of this sequence is a human donor in good health. Some libraries in this study had Jurkat cell RNA spiked in. The chain recombines TRBV27 with TRBJ2-7, with 9 positions matching TRBD1. In nucleotides, the CDR3 is TGTGCCAGCAGTCCACAAAGGGACAGGGACTACGAGCAGTACTTC. This encodes CASSPQRDRDYEQYF.